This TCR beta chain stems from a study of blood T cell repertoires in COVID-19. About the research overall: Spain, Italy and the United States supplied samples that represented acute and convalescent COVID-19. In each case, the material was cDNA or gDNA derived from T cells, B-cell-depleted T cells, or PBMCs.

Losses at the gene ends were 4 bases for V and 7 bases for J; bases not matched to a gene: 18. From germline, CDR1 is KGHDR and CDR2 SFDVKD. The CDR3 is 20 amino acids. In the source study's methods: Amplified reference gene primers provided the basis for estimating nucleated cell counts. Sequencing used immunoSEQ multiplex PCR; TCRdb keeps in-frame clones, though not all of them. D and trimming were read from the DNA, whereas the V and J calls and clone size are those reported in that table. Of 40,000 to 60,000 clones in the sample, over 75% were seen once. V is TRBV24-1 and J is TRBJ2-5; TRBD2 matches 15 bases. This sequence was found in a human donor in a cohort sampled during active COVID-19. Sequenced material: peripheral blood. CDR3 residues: CATSDLPTMGTSGGLWTQYF. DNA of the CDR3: TGTGCCACCAGTGACCTTCCCACGATGGGGACTAGCGGGGGGTTATGGACCCAGTACTTC.